A selection of T cell receptor beta chains follows, all from one sample in a study of beta chain features in type 1 diabetes. Libraries were prepared by immunoSEQ multiplex PCR; TCRdb keeps only in-frame clonotypes and omits some of them. The repertoire holds some 900,000 clones, 17% seen once, with 0.02% to 0.03% in the top ten. The material sequenced was naive CD4+ T cells from blood. The receptor source for this set is a woman aged 18-29 years in good health. The CDR3 runs from the conserved cysteine through the conserved F or W. Each record gives: V gene, clone size, J gene, CDR3 protein. Some rows mark clone size as missing; the rest say once, few, many or name a class of expanded clone.

v_gene: TRBV7-9; abundance: few; j_gene: TRBJ2-5; CDR3aa: CASSQGQGTETQYF
v_gene: TRBV29-1; abundance: few; j_gene: TRBJ2-1; CDR3aa: CSVESGGSYNEQFF
v_gene: TRBV7-3; abundance: few; j_gene: TRBJ2-3; CDR3aa: CASSLRGATSTDTQYF
v_gene: TRBV7-8; abundance: NA; j_gene: TRBJ2-7; CDR3aa: CASSLKRVQDEQYF
v_gene: TRBV2; abundance: few; j_gene: TRBJ2-3; CDR3aa: CASRETGIGPDTQYF
v_gene: TRBV7-2; abundance: few; j_gene: TRBJ2-7; CDR3aa: CASSYLPGLQYF
v_gene: TRBV5-1; abundance: few; j_gene: TRBJ2-3; CDR3aa: CASSRLVTDTQYF
v_gene: TRBV7-3; abundance: few; j_gene: TRBJ2-1; CDR3aa: CASSLSSSYNEQFF
v_gene: TRBV28; abundance: NA; j_gene: TRBJ2-7; CDR3aa: CASSFPGLSLYEQYF
v_gene: TRBV7-3; abundance: NA; j_gene: TRBJ2-3; CDR3aa: CASSPGGTSVSTDTQYF
v_gene: TRBV11-2; abundance: NA; j_gene: TRBJ2-2; CDR3aa: CASSLWTAQPGELFF
v_gene: TRBV5-1; abundance: NA; j_gene: TRBJ2-2; CDR3aa: CASSLVLTGELFF
v_gene: TRBV10-3; abundance: NA; j_gene: TRBJ1-2; CDR3aa: CAISEGGGNYGYTF
v_gene: TRBV18; abundance: few; j_gene: TRBJ1-1; CDR3aa: CASSPPGTAGTEAFF
v_gene: TRBV5-6; abundance: few; j_gene: TRBJ2-1; CDR3aa: CASSWTSGGRGYNEQFF
v_gene: TRBV18; abundance: NA; j_gene: TRBJ1-5; CDR3aa: CASSPPPGPLGNQPQHF
v_gene: TRBV7-2; abundance: NA; j_gene: TRBJ2-3; CDR3aa: CASSPQGAADTQYF
v_gene: TRBV18; abundance: NA; j_gene: TRBJ2-1; CDR3aa: CASSQGTYNEQFF
v_gene: TRBV4-3; abundance: NA; j_gene: TRBJ1-5; CDR3aa: CASSQVGGGNQPQHF
v_gene: TRBV6-5; abundance: NA; j_gene: TRBJ2-3; CDR3aa: CASSYSEKVATQYF
v_gene: TRBV6-6; abundance: few; j_gene: TRBJ2-5; CDR3aa: CASSYSSTSQETQYF
v_gene: TRBV19; abundance: NA; j_gene: TRBJ2-2; CDR3aa: CASSLSAGRTGELFF
v_gene: TRBV5-1; abundance: NA; j_gene: TRBJ2-3; CDR3aa: CASRQTSGTDTQYF
v_gene: TRBV2; abundance: NA; j_gene: TRBJ2-3; CDR3aa: CASSEAVSF
v_gene: TRBV4-2; abundance: NA; j_gene: NA; CDR3aa: CASSPSGHSGRGDEQYF
v_gene: TRBV11-2; abundance: NA; j_gene: TRBJ1-5; CDR3aa: CASSLGQGHNQPQHF
v_gene: TRBV18; abundance: NA; j_gene: TRBJ2-3; CDR3aa: CASSPRGSGDTTDTQYF
v_gene: TRBV5-1; abundance: NA; j_gene: TRBJ2-1; CDR3aa: CASSFGAGGEEEQFF
v_gene: TRBV27; abundance: NA; j_gene: TRBJ2-7; CDR3aa: CASSATDPYEQYF
v_gene: TRBV27; abundance: NA; j_gene: TRBJ2-7; CDR3aa: CASSLTGGLLWDEQYF